Described below is a single T cell receptor beta chain sequence and its context. The antigen this receptor binds is unknown. Germline and junction disagree at one end, which may indicate a read error. The data were obtained in a study of response to subunit inactivated influenza vaccine listed by TCRdb under 2018. Concerning the study at large: To follow how T cells responded to a trivalent subunit inactivated influenza vaccine, the researchers relied on deep quantitative profiling of the T cell receptor repertoire. What the authors observed across the whole study: It was suggested by the authors that each seasonal influenza vaccination may recruit only a limited number of new T cells.

The germline V gene supplies CDR1 SGHAT and CDR2 FQNNGV. Including cysteine and phenylalanine, the CDR3 has 16 amino acids. Left in the record is the CDR3 DNA by itself, 48 bases read in frame from the first base. The library was made by RT-PCR. Instrument used: Illumina HiSeq 2500. TCRdb redid the processing of the public reads, applying fastp at Q25 and MiXCR, and retained in-frame beta chains. Merged by CDR3 protein, the rows form single entries marked with the most common genes and DNA. The sample table contains more than 500,000 distinct CDR3 sequences; only one count was recorded for 11% of them. The top ten clones comprise 9.5% to 12% of the sample. The same data also went into a second study, on T cells expressing NK-cell markers. Drawing on the second study: TCR beta cDNA libraries were made by 5'RACE template switching that added a universal primer site and unique molecular identifiers. In sorted CD3+CD56+NKG2C+, CD3+CD56+NKG2C- and CD3+CD56-NKG2C+ T-cell subsets from about eight donors, TCR beta-chain repertoires were profiled. Among the eight sequenced donors, seven were HCMV-seropositive and one was HCMV-seronegative. In several experiments an anti-gammadeltaTCR antibody was added to restrict sorting to alphabetaTCR-expressing T cells. In five to seven donors, the dominant CD3+CD56+NKG2C+ clonotypes were found to rank among the top 10 CD8+ clonotypes and to make up about 1.0-7.5% of CD8+ T cells. Those dominant clonotypes were again the most abundant among CD3+CD56-NKG2C+ cells in a handful of donors, at roughly 28.3-60.1%. It remained unclear whether the expanded NKG2C-expressing T cell clones were specific for HCMV antigens. The eight sequenced donors were randomly selected healthy volunteers, three men and five women. To determine HCMV serostatus, a commercial ELISA kit was used to detect HCMV-specific IgG in serum. Ficoll density gradient centrifugation was used to isolate peripheral blood mononuclear cells from blood. For over five donors, unsorted PBMC were also used to sequence bulk peripheral blood T-cell repertoires. cDNA synthesis was primed from the TCR beta constant segment, followed by two successive PCR amplification steps. The libraries were sequenced on Illumina HiSeq 2000/2500, MiSeq or NextSeq, producing 2 x 150 bp reads. Reads were demultiplexed and grouped by UMI with MIGEC, and clonotypes were assembled and quantified with MiTCR. To exclude erroneous sequences, only TCR cDNA sequences supported by at least two reads were retained. The tcR package was used for downstream repertoire analysis, and clonotypes were matched across fractions by CDR3 nucleotide sequence plus V segment. VDJmatch was used to annotate antigen specificity against VDJdb, with one amino acid substitution in CDR3 permitted.

The sample consisted of PBMCs from blood, taken on the day of vaccination. The chain was built from TRBV11-2 and TRBJ2-1, with TRBD2 tentatively as D gene (5 bases match). The clonotype originates from a man in his forties or fifties who received an inactivated influenza vaccine. Donor details come from another sample of the same person, matched by shared clones. The sequence in DNA is TGTGCCAGCAGCTCCACGTCGGGGATCAAACACAATGAGCAGCTCTTC. It encodes CASSSTSGIKHNEQLF. When the CDR3 is completed using the reference TRBV11-2 and TRBJ2-1 genes on either side, the full variable domain is EAGVAQSPRYKIIEKRQSVAFWCNPISGHATLYWYQQILGQGPKLLIQFQNNGVVDDSQLPKDRFSAERLKGVDSTLKIQPAKLEDSAVYLCASSSTSGIKHNEQLFGPGTRLTVL.